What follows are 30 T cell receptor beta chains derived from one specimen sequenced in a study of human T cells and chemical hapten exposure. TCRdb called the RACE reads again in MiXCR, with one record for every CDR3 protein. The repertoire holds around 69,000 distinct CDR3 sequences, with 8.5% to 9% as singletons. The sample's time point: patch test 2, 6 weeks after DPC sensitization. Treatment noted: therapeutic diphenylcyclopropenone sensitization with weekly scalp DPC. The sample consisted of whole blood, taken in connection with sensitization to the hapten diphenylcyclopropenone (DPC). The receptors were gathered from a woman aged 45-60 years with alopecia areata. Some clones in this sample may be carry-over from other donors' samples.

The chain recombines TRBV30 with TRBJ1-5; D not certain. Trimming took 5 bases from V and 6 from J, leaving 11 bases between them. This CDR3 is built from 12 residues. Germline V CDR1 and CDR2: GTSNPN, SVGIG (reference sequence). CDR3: CAWGATGQPQHF. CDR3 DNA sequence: TGTGCCTGGGGTGCCACTGGTCAGCCCCAGCATTTT.

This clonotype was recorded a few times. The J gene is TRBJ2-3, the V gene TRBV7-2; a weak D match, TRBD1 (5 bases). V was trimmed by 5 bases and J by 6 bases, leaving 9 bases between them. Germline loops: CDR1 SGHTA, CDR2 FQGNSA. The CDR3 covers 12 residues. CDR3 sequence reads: CASSRTSDTQYF. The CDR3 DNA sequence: TGTGCCAGCAGCCGGACATCGGATACGCAGTATTTT.

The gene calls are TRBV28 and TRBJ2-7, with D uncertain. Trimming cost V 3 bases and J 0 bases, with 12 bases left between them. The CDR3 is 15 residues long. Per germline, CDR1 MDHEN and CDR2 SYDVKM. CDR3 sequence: CASSFQDLSSYEQYF. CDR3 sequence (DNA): TGTGCCAGCAGTTTTCAGGACCTCTCCTCCTACGAGCAGTACTTC.

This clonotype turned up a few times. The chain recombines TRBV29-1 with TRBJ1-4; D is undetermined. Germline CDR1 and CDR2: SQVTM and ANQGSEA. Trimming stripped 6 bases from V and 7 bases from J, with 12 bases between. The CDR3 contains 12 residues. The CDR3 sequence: CSVRREGEKLFF. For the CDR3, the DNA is TGCAGCGTCAGAAGGGAGGGTGAAAAACTGTTTTTT.

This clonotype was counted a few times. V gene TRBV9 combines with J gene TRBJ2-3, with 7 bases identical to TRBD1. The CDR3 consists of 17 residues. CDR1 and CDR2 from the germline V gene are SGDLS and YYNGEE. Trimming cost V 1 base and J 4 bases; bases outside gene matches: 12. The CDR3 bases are TGTGCCAGCAGCGTAACGACAGGGAGTTTACGGGCAGATACGCAGTATTTT. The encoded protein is CASSVTTGSLRADTQYF.

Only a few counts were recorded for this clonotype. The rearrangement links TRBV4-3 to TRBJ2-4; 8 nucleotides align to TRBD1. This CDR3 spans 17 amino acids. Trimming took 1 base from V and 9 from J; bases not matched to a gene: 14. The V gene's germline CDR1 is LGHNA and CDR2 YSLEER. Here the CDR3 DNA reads TGCGCCAGCAGCCAAGTGCCGATCCAGGGGGCGGACAGCATTCAGTACTTC. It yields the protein CASSQVPIQGADSIQYF.

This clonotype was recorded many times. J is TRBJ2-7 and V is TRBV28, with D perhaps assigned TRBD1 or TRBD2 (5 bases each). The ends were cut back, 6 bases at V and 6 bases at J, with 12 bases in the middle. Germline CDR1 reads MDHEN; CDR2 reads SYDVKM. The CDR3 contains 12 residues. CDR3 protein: CASSPLGTEQYF. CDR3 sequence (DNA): TGTGCCAGCAGCCCTTTAGGGACCGAGCAGTACTTC.

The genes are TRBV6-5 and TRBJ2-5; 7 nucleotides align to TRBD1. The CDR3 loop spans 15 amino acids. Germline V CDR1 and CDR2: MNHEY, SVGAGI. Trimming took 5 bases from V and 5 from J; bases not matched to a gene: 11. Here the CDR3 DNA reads TGTGCCAGCAGTCCCGAGCGACAGGGATACGAGACCCAGTACTTC. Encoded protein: CASSPERQGYETQYF.

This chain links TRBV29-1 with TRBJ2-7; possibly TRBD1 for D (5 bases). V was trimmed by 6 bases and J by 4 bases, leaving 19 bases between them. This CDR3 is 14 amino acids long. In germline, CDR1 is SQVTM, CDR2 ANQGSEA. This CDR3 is CSVGRRTPFYEQYF. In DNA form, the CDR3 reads TGCAGCGTGGGAAGAAGGACACCGTTTTACGAGCAGTACTTC.

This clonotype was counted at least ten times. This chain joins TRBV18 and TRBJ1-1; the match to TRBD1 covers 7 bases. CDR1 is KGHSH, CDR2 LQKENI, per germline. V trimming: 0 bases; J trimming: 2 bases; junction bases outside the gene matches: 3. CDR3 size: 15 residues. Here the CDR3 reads CASSPPSGGNTEAFF. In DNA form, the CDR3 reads TGTGCCAGCTCACCACCGTCAGGGGGTAACACTGAAGCTTTCTTT.

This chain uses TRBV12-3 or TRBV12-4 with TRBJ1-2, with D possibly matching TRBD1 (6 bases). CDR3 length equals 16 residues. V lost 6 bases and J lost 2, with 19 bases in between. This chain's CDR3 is CASSPSGGGANYGYTF. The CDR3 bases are TGTGCCAGCAGCCCCTCCGGGGGGGGCGCGAACTATGGCTACACCTTC.

The DNA for the CDR3 is TGTGCCAGCTTAGCGACAGGGCGACATCAGCCCCAGCATTTT. Its protein is CASLATGRHQPQHF. The chain couples TRBV12-3 or TRBV12-4 to TRBJ1-5, with 7 bases matching TRBD1. V shed 8 bases, J shed 5 bases, and the junction held 9 bases outside the gene matches. This CDR3 contains 14 residues.

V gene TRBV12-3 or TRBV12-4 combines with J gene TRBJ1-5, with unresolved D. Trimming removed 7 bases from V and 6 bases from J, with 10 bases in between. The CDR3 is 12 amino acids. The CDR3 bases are TGTGCCAGCACAGAGGGAAGTCAGCCCCAGCATTTT. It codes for CASTEGSQPQHF.

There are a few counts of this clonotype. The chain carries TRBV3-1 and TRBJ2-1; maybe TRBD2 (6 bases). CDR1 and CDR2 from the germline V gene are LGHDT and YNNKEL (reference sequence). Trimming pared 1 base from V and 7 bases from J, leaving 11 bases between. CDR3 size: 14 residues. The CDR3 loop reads CASSQGPGVNEQFF. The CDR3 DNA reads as TGTGCCAGCAGCCAAGGTCCGGGAGTAAATGAGCAGTTCTTC.

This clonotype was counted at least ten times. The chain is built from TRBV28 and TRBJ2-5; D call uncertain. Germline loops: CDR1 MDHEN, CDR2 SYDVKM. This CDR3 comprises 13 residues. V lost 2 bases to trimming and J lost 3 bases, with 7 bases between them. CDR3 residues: CASSLVAEETQYF. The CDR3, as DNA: TGTGCCAGCAGTTTAGTGGCGGAAGAGACCCAGTACTTC.

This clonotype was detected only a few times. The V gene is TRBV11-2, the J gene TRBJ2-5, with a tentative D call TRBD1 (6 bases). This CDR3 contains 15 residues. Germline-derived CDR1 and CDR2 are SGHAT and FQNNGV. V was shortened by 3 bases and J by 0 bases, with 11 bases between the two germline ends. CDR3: CASSFGTGNQETQYF. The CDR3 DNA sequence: TGTGCCAGCAGCTTTGGCACAGGGAACCAAGAGACCCAGTACTTC.

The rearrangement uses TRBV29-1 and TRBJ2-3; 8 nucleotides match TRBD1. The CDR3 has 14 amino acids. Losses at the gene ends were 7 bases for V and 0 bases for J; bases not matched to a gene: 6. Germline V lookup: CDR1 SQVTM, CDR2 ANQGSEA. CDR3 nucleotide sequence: TGCAGCGCCCTGCCAGGGGGCAGCACAGATACGCAGTATTTT. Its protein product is CSALPGGSTDTQYF.

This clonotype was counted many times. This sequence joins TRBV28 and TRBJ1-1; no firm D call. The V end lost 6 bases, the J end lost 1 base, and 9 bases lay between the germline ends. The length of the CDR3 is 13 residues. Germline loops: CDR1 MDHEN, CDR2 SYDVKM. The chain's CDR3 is CASRVVKNTEAFF. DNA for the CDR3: TGTGCCAGCAGAGTCGTCAAGAACACTGAAGCTTTCTTT.

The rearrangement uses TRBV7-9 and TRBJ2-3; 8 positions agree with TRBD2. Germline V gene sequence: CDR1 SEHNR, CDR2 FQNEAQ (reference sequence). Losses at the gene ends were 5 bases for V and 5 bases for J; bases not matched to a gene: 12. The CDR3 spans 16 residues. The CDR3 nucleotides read TGTGCCAGCAGCCCCGGTTTAGCGGGGCGTATAGATACGCAGTATTTT. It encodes CASSPGLAGRIDTQYF. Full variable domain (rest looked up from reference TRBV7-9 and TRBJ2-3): DTGVSQNPRHKITKRGQNVTFRCDPISEHNRLYWYRQTLGQGPEFLTYFQNEAQLEKSRLLSDRFSAERPKGSFSTLEIQRTEQGDSAMYLCASSPGLAGRIDTQYFGPGTRLTVL.

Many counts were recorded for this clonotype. CDR3 coding DNA: TGTGCCTGGTCGTTAGGCCAGGGCCCGACCGGGGAGCTGTTTTTT. Amino acids: CAWSLGQGPTGELFF. The J gene is TRBJ2-2, the V gene TRBV30; TRBD1 is a possible D gene (5 bases). Trimming shortened V by 5 bases and J by 5 bases, and 18 bases separated the two germline ends. The CDR3 spans 15 residues. CDR1 and CDR2 (germline): GTSNPN, SVGIG (reference sequence).

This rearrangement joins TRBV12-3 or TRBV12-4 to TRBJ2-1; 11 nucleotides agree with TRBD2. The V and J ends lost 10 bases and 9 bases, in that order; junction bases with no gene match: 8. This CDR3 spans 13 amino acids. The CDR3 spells CATTLAGGGEQFF. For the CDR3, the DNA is TGTGCCACCACGCTAGCGGGAGGAGGTGAGCAGTTCTTC.

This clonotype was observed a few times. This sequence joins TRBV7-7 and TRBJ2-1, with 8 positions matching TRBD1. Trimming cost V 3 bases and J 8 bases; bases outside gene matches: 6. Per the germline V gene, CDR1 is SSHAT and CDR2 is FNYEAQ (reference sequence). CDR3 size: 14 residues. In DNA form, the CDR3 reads TGTGCCAGCAGCTTGGGGACAGGTGGGGATGAGCAGTTCTTC. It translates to CASSLGTGGDEQFF. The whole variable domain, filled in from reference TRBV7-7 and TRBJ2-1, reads GAGVSQSPRYKVTKRGQDVTLRCDPISSHATLYWYQQALGQGPEFLTYFNYEAQPDKSGLPSDRFSAERPEGSISTLTIQRTEQRDSAMYRCASSLGTGGDEQFFGPGTRLTVL.

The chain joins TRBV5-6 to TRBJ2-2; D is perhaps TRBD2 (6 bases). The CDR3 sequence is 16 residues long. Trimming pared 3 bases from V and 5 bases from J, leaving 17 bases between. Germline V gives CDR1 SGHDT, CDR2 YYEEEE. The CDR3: CASSWAGGALTGELFF. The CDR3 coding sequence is TGTGCCAGCAGCTGGGCCGGAGGGGCGCTAACCGGGGAGCTGTTTTTT.

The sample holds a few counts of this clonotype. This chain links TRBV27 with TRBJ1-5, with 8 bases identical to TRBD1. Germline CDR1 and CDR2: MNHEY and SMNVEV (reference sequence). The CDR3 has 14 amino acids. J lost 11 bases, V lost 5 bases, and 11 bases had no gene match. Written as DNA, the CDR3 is TGTGCCAGCAGTCCCGGACAGGGATTGGGGGCCCAGCATTTT. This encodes CASSPGQGLGAQHF.

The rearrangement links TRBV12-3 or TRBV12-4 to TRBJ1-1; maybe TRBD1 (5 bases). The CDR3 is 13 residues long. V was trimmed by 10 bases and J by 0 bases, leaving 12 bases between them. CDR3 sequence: CAIAGRLNTEAFF. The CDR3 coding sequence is TGTGCCATCGCGGGACGGCTGAACACTGAAGCTTTCTTT.

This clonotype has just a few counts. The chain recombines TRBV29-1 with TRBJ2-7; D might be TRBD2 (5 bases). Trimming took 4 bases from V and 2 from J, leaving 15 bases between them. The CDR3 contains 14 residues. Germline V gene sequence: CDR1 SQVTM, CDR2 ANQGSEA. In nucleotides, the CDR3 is TGCAGCGTTGTGCCGGTGGAGGTAACCTACGAGCAGTACTTC. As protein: CSVVPVEVTYEQYF.

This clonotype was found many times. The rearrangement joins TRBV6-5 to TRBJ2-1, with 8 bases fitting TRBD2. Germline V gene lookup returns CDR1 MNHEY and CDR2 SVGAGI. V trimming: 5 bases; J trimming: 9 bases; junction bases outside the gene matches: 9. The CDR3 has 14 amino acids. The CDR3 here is CASSRSGGRGEQFF. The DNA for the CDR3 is TGTGCCAGCAGTCGAAGCGGGGGAAGGGGTGAGCAGTTCTTC.

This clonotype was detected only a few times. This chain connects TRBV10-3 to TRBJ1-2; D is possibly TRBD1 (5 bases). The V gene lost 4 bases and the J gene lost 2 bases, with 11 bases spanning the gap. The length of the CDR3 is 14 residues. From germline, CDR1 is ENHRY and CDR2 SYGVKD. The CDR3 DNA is TGTGCCATCAGTGGGCAGGGTCAGAACTATGGCTACACCTTC. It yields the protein CAISGQGQNYGYTF.

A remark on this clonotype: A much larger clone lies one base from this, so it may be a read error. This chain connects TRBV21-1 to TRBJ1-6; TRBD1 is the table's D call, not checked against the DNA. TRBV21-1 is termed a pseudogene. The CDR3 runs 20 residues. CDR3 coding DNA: TGTGCCAGCAGCATGGCGGGACAGGAATGGGTATTAAGGTTTAATTCACCCCTCAACTTT. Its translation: CASSMAGQEWVLRFNSPLNF.

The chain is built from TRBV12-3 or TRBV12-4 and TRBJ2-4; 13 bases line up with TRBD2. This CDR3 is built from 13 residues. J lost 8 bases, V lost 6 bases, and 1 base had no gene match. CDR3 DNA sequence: TGTGCCAGCAGAGGGACTAGCGGGGACATTCAGTACTTC. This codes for CASRGTSGDIQYF.